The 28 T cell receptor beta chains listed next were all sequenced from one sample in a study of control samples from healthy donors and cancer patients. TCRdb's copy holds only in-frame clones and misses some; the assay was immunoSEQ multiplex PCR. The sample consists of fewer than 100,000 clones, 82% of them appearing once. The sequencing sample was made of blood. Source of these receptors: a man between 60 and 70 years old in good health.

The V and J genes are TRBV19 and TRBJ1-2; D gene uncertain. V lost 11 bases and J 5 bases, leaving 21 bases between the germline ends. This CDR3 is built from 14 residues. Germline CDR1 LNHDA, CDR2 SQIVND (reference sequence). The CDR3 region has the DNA TGTGCCGTTATGGGAGGGATTCTTGGGTATGGCTACACCTTC. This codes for CAVMGGILGYGYTF.

The CDR3 here is CASSFSGTGVPEAFF. The CDR3 DNA sequence: TGCGCCAGCAGCTTTTCCGGGACAGGGGTGCCTGAAGCTTTCTTT. The V call is TRBV5-1, the J call TRBJ1-1; TRBD1 agrees at 10 bases. After removal of 2 bases from V and 6 bases from J, the junction contained 7 bases not matched to a gene. From germline, CDR1 is SGHRS and CDR2 YFSETQ. The length of the CDR3 is 15 residues.

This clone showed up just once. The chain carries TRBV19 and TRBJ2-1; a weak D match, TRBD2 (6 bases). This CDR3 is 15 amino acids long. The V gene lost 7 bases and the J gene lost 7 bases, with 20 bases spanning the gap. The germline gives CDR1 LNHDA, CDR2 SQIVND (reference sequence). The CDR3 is CASKELGGERNEQFF. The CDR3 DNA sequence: TGTGCCAGTAAGGAGTTAGGCGGGGAGAGGAATGAGCAGTTCTTC.

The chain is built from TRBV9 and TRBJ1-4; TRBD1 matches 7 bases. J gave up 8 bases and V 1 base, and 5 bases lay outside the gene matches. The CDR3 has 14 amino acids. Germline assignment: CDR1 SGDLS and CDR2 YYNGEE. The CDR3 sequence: CASSVTGVSEKLFF. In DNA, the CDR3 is TGTGCCAGCAGCGTAACAGGGGTGTCGGAAAAACTGTTTTTT.

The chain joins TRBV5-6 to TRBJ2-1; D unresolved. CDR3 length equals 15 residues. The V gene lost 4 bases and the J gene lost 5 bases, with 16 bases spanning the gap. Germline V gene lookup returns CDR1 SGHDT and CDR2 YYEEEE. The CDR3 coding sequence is TGTGCCAGCAGCCCCCAGCAGGCAGGAGACAATGAGCAGTTCTTC. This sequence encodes CASSPQQAGDNEQFF.

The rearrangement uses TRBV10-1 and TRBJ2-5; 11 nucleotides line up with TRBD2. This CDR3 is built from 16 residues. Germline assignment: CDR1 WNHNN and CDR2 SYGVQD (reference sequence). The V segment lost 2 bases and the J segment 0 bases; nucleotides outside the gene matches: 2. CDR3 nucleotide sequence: TGCGCCAGCAGTGAGGCACTAGCGGGAGACCAAGAGACCCAGTACTTC. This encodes CASSEALAGDQETQYF.

This chain's CDR3 is CAISDRTGTDTQYF. DNA of the CDR3: TGTGCCATCAGTGACCGGACGGGCACAGATACGCAGTATTTT. The rearrangement joins TRBV10-3 to TRBJ2-3; D is uncertain. The CDR3 totals 14 residues. V lost 3 bases, J lost 1 base, and 8 bases lay in between. Germline V gene data show CDR1 as ENHRY and CDR2 as SYGVKD.

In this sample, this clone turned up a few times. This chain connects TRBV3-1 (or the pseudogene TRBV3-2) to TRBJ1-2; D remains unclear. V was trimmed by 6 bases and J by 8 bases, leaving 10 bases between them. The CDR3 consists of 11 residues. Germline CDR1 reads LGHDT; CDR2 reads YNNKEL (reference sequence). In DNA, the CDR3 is TGTGCCAGCAGGGGAGGCGGGGGCTACACCTTC. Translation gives CASRGGGGYTF.

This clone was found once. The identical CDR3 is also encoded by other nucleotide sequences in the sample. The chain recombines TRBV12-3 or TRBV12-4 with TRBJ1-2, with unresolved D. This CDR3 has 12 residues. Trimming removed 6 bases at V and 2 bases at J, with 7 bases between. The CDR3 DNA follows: TGTGCCAGCAGCCCCGCCAACTATGGCTACACCTTC. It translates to CASSPANYGYTF.

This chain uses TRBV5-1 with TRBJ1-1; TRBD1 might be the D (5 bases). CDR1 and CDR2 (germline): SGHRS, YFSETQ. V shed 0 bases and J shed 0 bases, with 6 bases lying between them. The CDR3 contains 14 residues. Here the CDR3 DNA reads TGCGCCAGCAGCTTGGAGGGGATGAACACTGAAGCTTTCTTT. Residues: CASSLEGMNTEAFF.

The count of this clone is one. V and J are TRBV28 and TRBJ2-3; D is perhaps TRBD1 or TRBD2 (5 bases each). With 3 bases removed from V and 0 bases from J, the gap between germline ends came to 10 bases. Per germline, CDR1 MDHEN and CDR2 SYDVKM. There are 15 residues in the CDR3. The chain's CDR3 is CASSFGGASTDTQYF. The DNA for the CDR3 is TGTGCCAGCAGTTTTGGGGGTGCTAGCACAGATACGCAGTATTTT.

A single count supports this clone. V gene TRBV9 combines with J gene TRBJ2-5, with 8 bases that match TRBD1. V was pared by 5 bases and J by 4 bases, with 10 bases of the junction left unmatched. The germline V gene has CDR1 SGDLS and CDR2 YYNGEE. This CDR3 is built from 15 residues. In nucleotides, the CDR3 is TGTGCCAGCAGTGGAGGAGCAGGACAGGGAGAGACCCAGTACTTC. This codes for CASSGGAGQGETQYF.

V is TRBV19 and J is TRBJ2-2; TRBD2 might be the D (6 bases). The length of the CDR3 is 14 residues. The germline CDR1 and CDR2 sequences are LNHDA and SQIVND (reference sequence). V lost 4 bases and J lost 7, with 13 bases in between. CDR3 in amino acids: CASSRRGDDGELFF. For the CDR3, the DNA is TGTGCCAGTAGTAGGCGGGGCGACGACGGGGAGCTGTTTTTT.

CDR3 amino acids: CASSLGSSEAFF. As DNA, the CDR3 is TGTGCCAGCAGTTTAGGCAGTTCTGAAGCTTTCTTT. This rearrangement joins TRBV12-3 or TRBV12-4 to TRBJ1-1; D gene ambiguous. V dropped 1 base and J dropped 6 bases, with 6 bases sitting between them. The CDR3 runs to 12 residues.

The CDR3 DNA reads TGTGCCAGCAGCCCGCATATGGGGGTAGACGAGCAGTACTTC. It translates to CASSPHMGVDEQYF. The chain carries TRBV4-2 and TRBJ2-7; the D call may be TRBD1 or TRBD2 (5 bases each). Germline CDR1 LGHNA, CDR2 YNFKEQ. This CDR3 is built from 14 residues. V lost 4 bases to trimming and J lost 5 bases, with 15 bases between them.

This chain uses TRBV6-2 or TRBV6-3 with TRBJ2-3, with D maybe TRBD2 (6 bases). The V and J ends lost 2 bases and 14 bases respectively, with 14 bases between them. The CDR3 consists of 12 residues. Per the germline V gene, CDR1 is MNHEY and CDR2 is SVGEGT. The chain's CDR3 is CASSYGGAPRYF. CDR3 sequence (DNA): TGTGCCAGCAGTTACGGAGGGGCCCCTAGGTATTTT.

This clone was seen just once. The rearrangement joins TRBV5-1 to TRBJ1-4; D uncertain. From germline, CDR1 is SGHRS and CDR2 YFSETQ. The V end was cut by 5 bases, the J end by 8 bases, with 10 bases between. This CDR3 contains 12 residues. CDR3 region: CASRELGEKLFF. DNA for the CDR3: TGCGCCAGCAGGGAATTGGGAGAAAAACTGTTTTTT.

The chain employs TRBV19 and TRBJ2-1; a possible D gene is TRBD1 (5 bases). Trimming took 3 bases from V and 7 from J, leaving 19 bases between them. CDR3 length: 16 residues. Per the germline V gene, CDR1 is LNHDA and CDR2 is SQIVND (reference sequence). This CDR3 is CASSMDGSGNQNEQFF. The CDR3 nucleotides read TGTGCCAGTAGTATGGACGGGTCAGGGAACCAAAATGAGCAGTTCTTC.

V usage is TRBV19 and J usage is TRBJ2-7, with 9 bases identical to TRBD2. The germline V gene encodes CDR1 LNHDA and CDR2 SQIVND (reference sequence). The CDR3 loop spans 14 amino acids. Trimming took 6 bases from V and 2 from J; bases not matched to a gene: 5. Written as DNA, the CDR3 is TGTGCCAGTAGCCCGGGACTAGCCCCCTACGAGCAGTACTTC. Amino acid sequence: CASSPGLAPYEQYF.

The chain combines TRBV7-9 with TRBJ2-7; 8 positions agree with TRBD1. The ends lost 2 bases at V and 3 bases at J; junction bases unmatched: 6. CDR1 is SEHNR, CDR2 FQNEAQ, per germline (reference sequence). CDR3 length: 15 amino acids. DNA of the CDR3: TGTGCCAGCAGCTTATTTCAGGGGGCTTTCTACGAGCAGTACTTC. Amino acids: CASSLFQGAFYEQYF.

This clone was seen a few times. CDR3 region: CASSSRTNIPYGYTF. CDR3 bases: TGTGCCAGCAGCTCCCGGACGAACATACCTTATGGCTACACCTTC. The genes are TRBV5-4 and TRBJ1-2, with unresolved D. V lost 3 bases and J 5 bases, leaving 17 bases between the germline ends. CDR1 and CDR2 from the germline V gene are SGHNT and YYREEE (reference sequence). This CDR3 is 15 amino acids long.

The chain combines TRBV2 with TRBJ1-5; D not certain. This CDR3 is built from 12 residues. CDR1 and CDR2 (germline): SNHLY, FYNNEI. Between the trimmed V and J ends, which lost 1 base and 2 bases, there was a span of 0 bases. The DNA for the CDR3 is TGTGCCAGCAGTGAAGGCAATCAGCCCCAGCATTTT. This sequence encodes CASSEGNQPQHF.

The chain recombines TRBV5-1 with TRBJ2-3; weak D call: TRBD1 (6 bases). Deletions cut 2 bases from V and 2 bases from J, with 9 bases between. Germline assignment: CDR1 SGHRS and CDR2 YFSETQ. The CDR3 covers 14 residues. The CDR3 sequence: CASSFQGFTDTQYF. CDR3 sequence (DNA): TGCGCCAGCAGCTTCCAGGGGTTCACAGATACGCAGTATTTT.

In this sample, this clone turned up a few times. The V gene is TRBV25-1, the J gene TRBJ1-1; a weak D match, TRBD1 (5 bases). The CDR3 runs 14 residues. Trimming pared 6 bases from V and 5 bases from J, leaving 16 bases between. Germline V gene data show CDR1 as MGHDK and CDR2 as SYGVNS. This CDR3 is CASSLPGGRTEAFF. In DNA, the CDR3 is TGTGCCAGCAGCCTCCCGGGGGGGAGGACTGAAGCTTTCTTT.

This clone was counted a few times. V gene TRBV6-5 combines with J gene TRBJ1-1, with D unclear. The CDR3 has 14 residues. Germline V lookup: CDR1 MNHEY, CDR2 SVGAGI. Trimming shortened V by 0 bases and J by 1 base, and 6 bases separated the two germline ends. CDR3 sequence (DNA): TGTGCCAGCAGTTACTCGAAAGGGAACACTGAAGCTTTCTTT. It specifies CASSYSKGNTEAFF.

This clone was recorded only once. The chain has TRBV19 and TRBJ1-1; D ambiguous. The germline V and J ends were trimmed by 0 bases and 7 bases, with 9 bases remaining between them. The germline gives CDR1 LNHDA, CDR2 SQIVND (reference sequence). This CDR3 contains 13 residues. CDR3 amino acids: CASSIERTGEAFF. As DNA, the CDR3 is TGTGCCAGTAGTATAGAAAGGACCGGTGAAGCTTTCTTT.

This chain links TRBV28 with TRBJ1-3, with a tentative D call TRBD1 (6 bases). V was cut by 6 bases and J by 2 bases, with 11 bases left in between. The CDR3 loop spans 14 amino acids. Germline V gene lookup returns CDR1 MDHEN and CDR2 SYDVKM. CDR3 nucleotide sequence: TGTGCCAGCAGCGGTGCAGGGGCTGGAAACACCATATATTTT. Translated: CASSGAGAGNTIYF.

The CDR3 loop is CAISQGADYGYTF. In DNA form, the CDR3 reads TGTGCCATCAGCCAGGGGGCTGACTATGGCTACACCTTC. The V call is TRBV10-3, the J call TRBJ1-2; 8 bases map to TRBD1. The CDR3 runs to 13 residues. V was pared by 6 bases and J by 3 bases, with 3 bases of the junction left unmatched. CDR1 is ENHRY, CDR2 SYGVKD, per germline.